This TCR beta chain originates from a study of beta chain features in type 1 diabetes. The overall study: The study found patients and healthy donors alike in age, gender and cell yields.

Study-level results: TCRB CDR3 length was moderately but significantly reduced in all four CD4+ subsets of Type 1 diabetes patients.

The CDR3 runs 17 residues. Trimming removed 1 base from V and 3 bases from J; junction bases left unmatched: 5. Germline lookup yields CDR1 SGHTA and CDR2 FQGNSA. Cells sorted by CD45RO/CCR7/CD25/CD127/CD95/CD27 comprised CD4+ naive, central memory, regulatory and stem cell-like memory cells. The entirety of the isolated RNA underwent reverse transcription, so expressed TCRB transcripts were sequenced. Assay: immunoSEQ multiplex PCR; the TCRdb copy retains only in-frame clones and omits some. This table has some 150,000 clones, 7% to 9.5% appearing once. The sample holds a few counts of this clone. Its antigen is undetermined.

This chain links TRBV7-2 with TRBJ2-2, with TRBD2 identical over 10 bases. The material sequenced was central memory CD4+ T cells from blood. This TCR was recovered from a woman between 25 and 40 years old with type 1 diabetes. The CDR3 loop reads CASSLVAGGDHTGELFF. The CDR3 nucleotides read TGTGCCAGCAGCTTAGTAGCGGGAGGTGACCACACCGGGGAGCTGTTTTTT.